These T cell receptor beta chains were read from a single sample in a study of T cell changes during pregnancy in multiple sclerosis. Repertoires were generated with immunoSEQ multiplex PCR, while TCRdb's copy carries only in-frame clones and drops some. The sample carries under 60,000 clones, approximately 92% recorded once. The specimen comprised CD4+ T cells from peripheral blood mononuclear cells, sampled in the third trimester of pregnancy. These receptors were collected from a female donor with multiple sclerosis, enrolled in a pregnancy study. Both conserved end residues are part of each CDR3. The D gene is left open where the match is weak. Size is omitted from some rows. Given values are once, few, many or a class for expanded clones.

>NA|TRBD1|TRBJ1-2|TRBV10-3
TGTGCCATCAGTGAGTACGGACAGGCTCACGGCTACACCTTC
CAISEYGQAHGYTF
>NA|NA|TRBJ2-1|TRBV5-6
TGTGCCAGCAGCTCCACAGTGGAGCAGTTCTTC
CASSSTVEQFF
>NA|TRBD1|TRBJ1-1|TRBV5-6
TGTGCCAGCGGATCGGTAGACAGGGGCGACACTGAAGCTTTCTTT
CASGSVDRGDTEAFF
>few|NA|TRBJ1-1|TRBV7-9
TGTGCCAGCAGCCCCGTTCGGAGGGTGAACACTGAAGCTTTCTTT
CASSPVRRVNTEAFF
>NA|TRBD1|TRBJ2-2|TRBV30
TGTGCCTGGAGTCTACGCAGGACAGGCACGAGGACCGGGGAGCTGTTTTTT
CAWSLRRTGTRTGELFF
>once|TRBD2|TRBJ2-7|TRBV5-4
TGTGCCAGCAGCGTAAAGGGACTACCCGAGCAGTACTTC
CASSVKGLPEQYF
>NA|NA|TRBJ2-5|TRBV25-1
TGTGCCAGCAGTGAACGGGGTTACAGAGAGACCCAGTACTTC
CASSERGYRETQYF
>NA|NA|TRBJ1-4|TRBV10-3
TGTGCCATCAGTGAGAAGCCAGAAGGGGGAAAACTGTTTTTT
CAISEKPEGGKLFF
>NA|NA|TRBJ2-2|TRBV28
TGTGCCAGCAGTCGAGACGGGGAGCTGTTTTTT
CASSRDGELFF
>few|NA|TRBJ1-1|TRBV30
TGTGCCTGGAGTGTTAAGGGGGAAACTGAAGCTTTCTTT
CAWSVKGETEAFF
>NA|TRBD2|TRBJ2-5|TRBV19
TGTGCCAGTAGTACGGGAGGTACGGAGACCCAGTACTTC
CASSTGGTETQYF
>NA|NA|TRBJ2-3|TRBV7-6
TGTGCCAGCAGCAATCCATGGGCGACAGTCACAGATACGCAGTATTTT
CASSNPWATVTDTQYF
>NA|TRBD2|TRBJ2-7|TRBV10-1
TGCGCCAGCAGTGATAGCGGGACCGTCTACGAGCAGTACTTC
CASSDSGTVYEQYF
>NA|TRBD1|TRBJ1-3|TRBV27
TGTGCCAGCAGTAAGACAGGGGTGTACTCTGGAAACACCATATATTTT
CASSKTGVYSGNTIYF
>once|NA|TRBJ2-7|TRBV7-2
TGTGCCAGCAGCTTAGGGAGCGCCGCCCCCGGCGAGCAGTACTTC
CASSLGSAAPGEQYF
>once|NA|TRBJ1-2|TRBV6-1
TGTGCCAGCAGTGGACTACAGGGTTTAGATGGCTACACCTTC
CASSGLQGLDGYTF
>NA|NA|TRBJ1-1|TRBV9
TGTGCCAGCAGCGTAGTCGGGAGGTTCACCTCAGATATGAACACTGAAGCTTTCTTT
CASSVVGRFTSDMNTEAFF
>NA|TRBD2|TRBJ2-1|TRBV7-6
TGTGCCAGCAGCGTAACTAGCGGGAGAGGCGAGCAGTTCTTC
CASSVTSGRGEQFF
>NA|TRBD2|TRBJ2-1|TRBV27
TGTGCCAGCAGTCCGCTGGGGGGGAAGAACAATGAGCAGTTCTTC
CASSPLGGKNNEQFF
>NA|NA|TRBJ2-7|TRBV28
TGTGCCAGCAGTCTCCAGTCCCACGAGCAGTACTTC
CASSLQSHEQYF
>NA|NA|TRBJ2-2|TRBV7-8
TGTGCCAGCAGCTCCCAGCCGGGTAACACCGGGGAGCTGTTTTTT
CASSSQPGNTGELFF
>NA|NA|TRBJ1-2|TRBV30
TGTGCCTGGAGTTTACTTCCAGGGTTTTTAAACTATGGCTACACCTTC
CAWSLLPGFLNYGYTF
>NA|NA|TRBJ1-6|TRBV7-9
TGTGCCAGCAGCTTAGCAGGGGGTTTAGATAATTCACCCCTCCACTTT
CASSLAGGLDNSPLHF
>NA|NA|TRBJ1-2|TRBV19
TGTGCCAGTAGTATTTTCGGCAGGGGCCTGGATGGCTACACCTTC
CASSIFGRGLDGYTF
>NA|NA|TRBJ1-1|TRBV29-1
TGCAGCGCCACACCCAACTCGGGGAACACTGAAGCTTTCTTT
CSATPNSGNTEAFF
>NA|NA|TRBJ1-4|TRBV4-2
TGTGCCAGCAGCCAAGAAATATCGACAGTCGGAACTAATGAAAAACTGTTTTTT
CASSQEISTVGTNEKLFF
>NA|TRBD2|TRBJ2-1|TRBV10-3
TGTGCCATCACCCCAACAGGGGCTAGCGGGGCACACCCCAATGAGCAGTTCTTC
CAITPTGASGAHPNEQFF
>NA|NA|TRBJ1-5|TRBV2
TGTGCCAGCAGTGAAGCGCTTGCGGGGAATCAGCCCCAGCATTTT
CASSEALAGNQPQHF
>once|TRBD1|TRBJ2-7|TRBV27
TGTGCCAGCAGCCATAGACAGGGGGGCGAGCAGTACTTC
CASSHRQGGEQYF
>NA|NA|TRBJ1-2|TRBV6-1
TGTGCCAGCAGTGAAGCAGGAGATGACTATGGCTACACCTTC
CASSEAGDDYGYTF
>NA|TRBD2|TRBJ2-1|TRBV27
TGTGCCAGCAGTCCCCGGTTAAGCGGGAGGGCCACCTACAATGAGCAGTTCTTC
CASSPRLSGRATYNEQFF
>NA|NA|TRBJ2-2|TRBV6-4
TGTGCCAGCAGTGCCTACCCGAGAGGGAACACCGGGGAGCTGTTTTTT
CASSAYPRGNTGELFF
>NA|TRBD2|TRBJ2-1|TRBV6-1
TGTGCCAGCAGCCTCAGCGGGGTCGACGGTGAGCAGTTCTTC
CASSLSGVDGEQFF
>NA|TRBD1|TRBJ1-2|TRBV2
TGTGCCAGCAGCTATGGACAGGGGGCGAACTATGGCTACACCTTC
CASSYGQGANYGYTF
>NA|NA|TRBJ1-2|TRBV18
TGTGCCAGCTCACCGAGCTATGACTATGGCTACACCTTC
CASSPSYDYGYTF
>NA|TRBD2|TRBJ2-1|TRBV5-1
TGCGCCAGCAGCTCGGGACTAGCGGGATCCCTCTACAATGAGCAGTTCTTC
CASSSGLAGSLYNEQFF
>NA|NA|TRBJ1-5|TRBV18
TGTGCCAGCTCACTTCAGGGGTTCGGTCAGCCCCAGCATTTT
CASSLQGFGQPQHF
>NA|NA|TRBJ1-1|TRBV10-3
TGTGCCATCAGTCCTCCGGCGGGGGAGGCTTTCTTT
CAISPPAGEAFF
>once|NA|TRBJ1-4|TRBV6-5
TGTGCCAGCAGTTACGGACAAGTCGGTGAAAAACTGTTTTTT
CASSYGQVGEKLFF
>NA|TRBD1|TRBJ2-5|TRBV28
TGTGCCAGCAGTCCCATATACAACAGGGGAGAGACCCAGTACTTC
CASSPIYNRGETQYF
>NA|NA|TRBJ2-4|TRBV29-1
TGCAGCGTATCGGACACCGTAGCCAAAAACATTCAGTACTTC
CSVSDTVAKNIQYF
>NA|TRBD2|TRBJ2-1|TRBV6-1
TGTGCCAGCAGACCGACTAGCTCCCTTTACAATGAGCAGTTCTTC
CASRPTSSLYNEQFF
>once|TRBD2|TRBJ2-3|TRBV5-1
TGCGCCAGCAGCCGACTAGCGGGAGGGGGGGATACGCAGTATTTT
CASSRLAGGGDTQYF